This T cell receptor beta chain was recorded in a study of control samples from healthy donors and cancer patients. Germline trimming cut 4 bases from V and 0 bases from J; bases unmatched to any gene: 4. Germline lookup yields CDR1 LNHDA and CDR2 SQIVND (reference sequence). CDR3 length equals 15 residues. Profiling relied on immunoSEQ multiplex PCR, and the TCRdb table lists in-frame clones only, not all of them. The table lists 100,000 to 150,000 clones, 90% of them singletons. The sample consisted of blood. The receptor was derived from a man aged 18 to 29 in good health. The chain has TRBV19 and TRBJ2-3, with 7 bases identical to TRBD1. DNA of the CDR3: TGTGCCAGTAGTACGCCAGGGGGTAGCACAGATACGCAGTATTTT. This encodes CASSTPGGSTDTQYF. Complete variable domain (other parts from reference TRBV19 and TRBJ2-3): DGGITQSPKYLFRKEGQNVTLSCEQNLNHDAMYWYRQDPGQGLRLIYYSQIVNDFQKGDIAEGYSVSREKKESFPLTVTSAQKNPTAFYLCASSTPGGSTDTQYFGPGTRLTVL.